A single sample gave rise to the 20 T cell receptor beta chains below, sequenced in a study of T cells after yellow fever vaccination. TCRdb reprocessed the 5' RACE reads with MiXCR, giving one entry per CDR3 protein. The sample contains 200,000 to 300,000 distinct CDR3 sequences, less than 8.5% of which appear only once. Material: CD4+ T cells sorted from PBMCs, obtained 15 days after the yellow fever booster vaccination. Receptors originate from a man aged 25-45 years who received the YFV17D yellow fever vaccine.

In this sample, this clonotype turned up many times. J is TRBJ2-1 and V is TRBV20-1; 9 nucleotides agree with TRBD2. Germline loops: CDR1 DFQATT, CDR2 SNEGSKA (reference sequence). Trimming removed 4 bases from V and 3 bases from J; junction bases left unmatched: 7. The CDR3 length is 15 residues. The CDR3 sequence: CSAKRSGSSYNEQFF. DNA of the CDR3: TGCAGTGCTAAACGTAGCGGGAGCAGCTACAATGAGCAGTTCTTC.

There are a few counts of this clonotype. The gene calls are TRBV11-2 and TRBJ1-1; D is perhaps TRBD1 (6 bases). The germline gives CDR1 SGHAT, CDR2 FQNNGV. V dropped 4 bases and J dropped 10 bases, with 13 bases sitting between them. The CDR3 extends over 12 amino acids. The CDR3 DNA follows: TGTGCCAGCAGCTCCCAACAGGGTTTAGCTTTCTTT. Protein sequence: CASSSQQGLAFF.

This clonotype was picked up many times. This chain joins TRBV20-1 and TRBJ2-5; 11 nucleotides align to TRBD2. The germline V gene has CDR1 DFQATT and CDR2 SNEGSKA (reference sequence). The CDR3 spans 13 residues. J was trimmed by 3 bases and V by 5 bases; bases with no gene match: 2. CDR3 in amino acids: CSALAGGKETQYF. The CDR3 DNA sequence: TGCAGTGCTCTAGCGGGAGGCAAAGAGACCCAGTACTTC.

This clonotype was observed a handful of times. This chain links TRBV5-4 with TRBJ2-2; D remains ambiguous. This CDR3 comprises 14 residues. In germline, CDR1 is SGHNT, CDR2 YYREEE (reference sequence). Trimming took 0 bases from V and 3 from J, leaving 6 bases between them. The CDR3 bases are TGTGCCAGCAGCTTGGAGACCCACACCGGGGAGCTGTTTTTT. It codes for CASSLETHTGELFF.

The V call is TRBV12-5, the J call TRBJ1-1; TRBD1 agrees at 8 bases. V dropped 1 base and J dropped 5; count of bases not matched to a gene: 6. Looked up from germline, CDR1 is LGHNT and CDR2 is FRNRAP. The CDR3 totals 15 residues. Here the CDR3 DNA reads TGTGCTAGTGGTTTGGCCCAGGGGGCGGGGACTGAAGCTTTCTTT. Translation gives CASGLAQGAGTEAFF.

The chain links TRBV4-1 to TRBJ1-2; TRBD1 agrees at 8 bases. The CDR3 contains 15 residues. V shed 1 base and J 0 bases; nucleotides not matched to a gene: 1. Germline V gene data show CDR1 as MGHRA and CDR2 as YSYEKL. CDR3: CASSQGQGTNYGYTF. The CDR3 DNA reads as TGCGCCAGCAGCCAAGGACAGGGGACTAACTATGGCTACACCTTC.

The gene calls are TRBV19 and TRBJ2-3; D is uncertain. The CDR3 covers 13 residues. V dropped 0 bases and J dropped 3 bases, with 4 bases sitting between them. Germline V CDR1 and CDR2: LNHDA, SQIVND (reference sequence). The CDR3 loop is CASSIEWTDTQYF. CDR3 DNA: TGTGCCAGTAGTATAGAATGGACAGATACGCAGTATTTT.

This clonotype was picked up a small number of times. This chain joins TRBV18 and TRBJ2-1, with 14 bases matching TRBD2. Germline assignment: CDR1 KGHSH and CDR2 LQKENI. V lost 8 bases and J lost 9; bases outside the gene matches: 9. The CDR3 contains 15 residues. CDR3 residues: CASTGGTSGSAEQFF. The CDR3, as DNA: TGTGCCAGCACAGGGGGGACTAGCGGGAGTGCTGAGCAGTTCTTC. The whole variable domain, remainder taken from reference TRBV18 and TRBJ2-1, is NAGVMQNPRHLVRRRGQEARLRCSPMKGHSHVYWYRQLPEEGLKFMVYLQKENIIDESGMPKERFSAEFPKEGPSILRIQQVVRGDSAAYFCASTGGTSGSAEQFFGPGTRLTVL.

The V gene is TRBV29-1, the J gene TRBJ2-5; D is possibly TRBD2 (5 bases). CDR1 is SQVTM, CDR2 ANQGSEA, per germline. The CDR3 totals 11 residues. Trimming took 4 bases from V and 3 from J, leaving 6 bases between them. The CDR3 loop reads CSVAAEETQYF. In nucleotides, the CDR3 is TGCAGCGTTGCAGCGGAAGAGACCCAGTACTTC.

This clonotype came up many times. Here the CDR3 reads CASSQEPTGNTEAFF. The CDR3 DNA reads TGTGCCAGCAGCCAAGAACCGACAGGGAACACTGAAGCTTTCTTT. V and J are TRBV3-1 and TRBJ1-1; possibly TRBD1 for D (6 bases). V gave up 0 bases and J gave up 1 base, with 9 bases separating them. In germline, CDR1 is LGHDT, CDR2 YNNKEL (reference sequence). The CDR3 consists of 15 residues.

This clonotype was counted only a few times. The rearrangement links TRBV6-1 to TRBJ1-6; no definite D call. The length of the CDR3 is 14 residues. V gave up 3 bases and J gave up 8 bases, with 11 bases separating them. CDR1 is MNHNS and CDR2 is SASEGT in the germline V gene. CDR3 residues: CASSERPRDSPLHF. CDR3 bases: TGTGCCAGCAGTGAGAGACCGCGGGATTCACCCCTCCACTTT.

The rearrangement links TRBV5-1 to TRBJ2-1, with 11 bases lining up with TRBD2. The trim removed 4 bases at V and 7 bases at J, leaving 13 bases unmatched. The CDR3 runs to 17 residues. Per germline, CDR1 SGHRS and CDR2 YFSETQ. The CDR3 coding sequence is TGCGCCAGCAGCGAGCCCCAGGCTAGCGGGAGGCCGAATGAGCAGTTCTTC. This sequence encodes CASSEPQASGRPNEQFF.

This clonotype was seen ten or more times. The V gene is TRBV15, the J gene TRBJ2-7; D ambiguous. The CDR3 spans 11 residues. CDR1 and CDR2 from the germline V gene are LNHNV and YYDKDF (reference sequence). V was clipped by 9 bases and J by 2 bases, with 8 bases between them. CDR3 region: CATGSTYEQYF. Written as DNA, the CDR3 is TGTGCCACGGGCAGTACCTACGAGCAGTACTTC.

The table lists this clonotype with many counts. This rearrangement joins TRBV21-1 to TRBJ2-4; whether TRBD2, the table's D call, matches the DNA was not checked. TRBV21-1 is a pseudogene. The CDR3 consists of 12 residues. CDR3 region: CASSMPGLVGYF. Written as DNA, the CDR3 is TGTGCCAGCAGCATGCCGGGACTAGTCGGGTACTTC.

J is TRBJ1-3 and V is TRBV28; D gene ambiguous. CDR1 is MDHEN and CDR2 is SYDVKM in the germline V gene. CDR3 length equals 12 residues. Trimming removed 9 bases from V and 2 bases from J, with 8 bases in between. For the CDR3, the DNA is TGTGCCAGTCGCACCACTGGAAACACCATATATTTT. Translation: CASRTTGNTIYF.

This clonotype was seen repeatedly, ten times or more. The rearrangement uses TRBV27 and TRBJ2-1, with 8 bases that match TRBD2. Per the germline V gene, CDR1 is MNHEY and CDR2 is SMNVEV (reference sequence). The J segment lost 5 bases and the V segment lost 6 bases, leaving 12 bases of the junction unmatched. This CDR3 region has 16 residues. The CDR3: CASRLDTTGGHNEQFF. CDR3 coding DNA: TGTGCCAGCAGGTTAGACACAACGGGAGGGCACAATGAGCAGTTCTTC.

This clonotype occurred many times. The chain is built from TRBV7-9 and TRBJ1-1, with D unclear. The CDR3 covers 13 residues. Germline V lookup: CDR1 SEHNR, CDR2 FQNEAQ (reference sequence). Trimming left V 3 bases short and J 6 bases short, with 11 bases between. The CDR3 is CASSLASVPEAFF. As DNA, the CDR3 is TGTGCCAGCAGCTTGGCATCCGTCCCTGAAGCTTTCTTT.

This clonotype was recorded at least ten times. V usage is TRBV6-2 or TRBV6-3 and J usage is TRBJ2-7, with D possibly TRBD2 on 6 matching bases. CDR1 is MNHEY, CDR2 SVGEGT, per germline. The length of the CDR3 is 14 residues. V was pared by 2 bases and J by 2 bases, with 10 bases between. CDR3 nucleotides: TGTGCCAGCAGTTACCGGGGGATCACCTACGAGCAGTACTTC. It translates to CASSYRGITYEQYF.

This clonotype was detected ten times or more. The V call is TRBV20-1, the J call TRBJ2-7; D gene uncertain. This CDR3 has 10 residues. Germline-derived CDR1 and CDR2 are DFQATT and SNEGSKA (reference sequence). Trimming cost V 5 bases and J 3 bases, with 5 bases left between them. The DNA for the CDR3 is TGCAGTGCTGGAAGCTACGAGCAGTACTTC. Translating gives CSAGSYEQYF.

The V call is TRBV6-6, the J call TRBJ1-1; D ambiguous. The CDR3 is 13 amino acids. Germline lookup yields CDR1 MNHNY and CDR2 SVGAGI (reference sequence). V lost 8 bases and J lost 1, with 11 bases in between. CDR3 in DNA: TGTGCCAGCGGAGCCACAACGAACACTGAAGCTTTCTTT. Protein sequence: CASGATTNTEAFF.